The clone carrying this TCR beta chain has only one observation. The CDR3 is made up of 14 amino acids. Trimming left V 0 bases short and J 7 bases short, with 12 bases between. Germline V gene data show CDR1 as SGHAT and CDR2 as FQDESV (reference sequence). In the study's own analysis: Reference gene primer amplification yielded estimated nucleated cell counts. The assay was immunoSEQ multiplex PCR, and TCRdb's table has in-frame clones only and misses some. Clone size and V and J calls were adopted from that table, with D and trimming inferred from the DNA. The data contain tens of thousands of clones, approximately 93% of them singletons. The source of the sample is a study of blood T cell repertoires in COVID-19. As for the study in general: Samples came from the United States, Italy and Spain, spanning acute and convalescent COVID-19. PBMCs, B-cell-depleted T cells, or T cells provided the cDNA or gDNA that made up the material.

V gene TRBV11-1 combines with J gene TRBJ2-5; D may be TRBD2 (7 bases). Sequencing was carried out using peripheral blood. The receptor was derived from a male donor with active COVID-19. As DNA, the CDR3 is TGTGCCAGCAGCTTAGCGGGGGGGCCGGGGACCCAGTACTTC. Its translation is CASSLAGGPGTQYF.